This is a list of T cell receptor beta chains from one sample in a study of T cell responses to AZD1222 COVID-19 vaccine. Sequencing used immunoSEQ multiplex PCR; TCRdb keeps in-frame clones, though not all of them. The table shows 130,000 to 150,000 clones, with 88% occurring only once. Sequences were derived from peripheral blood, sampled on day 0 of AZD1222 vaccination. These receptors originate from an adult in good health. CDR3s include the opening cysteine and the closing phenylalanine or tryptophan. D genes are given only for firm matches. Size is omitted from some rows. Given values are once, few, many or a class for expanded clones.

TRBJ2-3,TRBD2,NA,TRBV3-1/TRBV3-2,TGTGCCAGCAGCCCCCAGCGGGGGGTGACAGATACGCAGTATTTT,CASSPQRGVTDTQYF
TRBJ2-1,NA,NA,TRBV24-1,TGTGCCACCTCTGTAGGCGGTGGCTACAATGAGCAGTTCTTC,CATSVGGGYNEQFF
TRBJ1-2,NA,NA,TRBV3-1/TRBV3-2,TGTGCCAGCAGCCAAGTTGAGGGTTTAGGCTACACCTTC,CASSQVEGLGYTF
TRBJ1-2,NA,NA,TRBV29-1,TGCAGCGTGAGGGGCAGGGCAGAGGGCTACACCTTC,CSVRGRAEGYTF
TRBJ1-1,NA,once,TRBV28,TGTGCCAGCAGTTTAGGGGTTCGGGTGAACGCTGAAGCTTTCTTT,CASSLGVRVNAEAFF
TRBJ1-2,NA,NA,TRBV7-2,TGTGCCAGCAGCTTAGACGGAGTCTGGGGTGGCTACACCTTC,CASSLDGVWGGYTF
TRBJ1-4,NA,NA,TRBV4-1,TGCGCCAGCAGCCAAGATAGGCAGGTTAATGAAAAACTGTTTTTT,CASSQDRQVNEKLFF
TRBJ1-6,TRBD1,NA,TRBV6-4,TGTGCCAGCAGTGACTCGAATCCCCTCGGGACAGGTAATTCACCCCTCCACTTT,CASSDSNPLGTGNSPLHF
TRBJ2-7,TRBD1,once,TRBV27,TGTGCCAGCAGTTTGGACAGGAACTACGAGCAGTACTTC,CASSLDRNYEQYF
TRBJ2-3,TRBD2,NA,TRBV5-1,TGCGCCAGCAGCTTGGGTACTTACGGGGGGGCCACAGATACGCAGTATTTT,CASSLGTYGGATDTQYF
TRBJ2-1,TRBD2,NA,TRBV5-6,TGTGCCAGCAGCTTGGGGCTAGCGGGGGTCAGCTCCTACAATGAGCAGTTCTTC,CASSLGLAGVSSYNEQFF
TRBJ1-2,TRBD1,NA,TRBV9,TGTGCCAGCAGCCTTCGGACAGGGGTTTTGAACTATGGCTACACCTTC,CASSLRTGVLNYGYTF
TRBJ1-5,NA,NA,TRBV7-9,TGTGCCAGCAGCTTAGAGACGGCAAATCAGCCCCAGCATTTT,CASSLETANQPQHF
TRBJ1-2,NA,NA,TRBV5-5,TGTGCCAGCAGCTTTGGGGACTTCTATGGCTACACCTTC,CASSFGDFYGYTF
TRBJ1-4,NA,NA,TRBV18,TGTGCCAGCTCACCAGATACGGGACTGAACATTTTT,CASSPDTGLNIF
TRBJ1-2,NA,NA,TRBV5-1,TGCGCCAGCAGCTCAACGGCCAGGACCGATGGCTACACCTTC,CASSSTARTDGYTF
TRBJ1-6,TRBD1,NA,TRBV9,TGTGCCAGCAGCGTAGGCGGGGCGGGACAGCGGGATTCACCCCTCCACTTT,CASSVGGAGQRDSPLHF
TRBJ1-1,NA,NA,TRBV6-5,TGTGCCAGCAGTTCGCCGGCCTCCTTGACTGAAGCTTTCTTT,CASSSPASLTEAFF
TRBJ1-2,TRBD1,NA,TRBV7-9,TGTGCCAGCAGCTTTGGACAGGGTAACTATGGCTACACCTTC,CASSFGQGNYGYTF
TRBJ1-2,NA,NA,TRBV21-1,TGTGCCAGCAGGGAGGGGGTTAACTATGGCTACACCTTC,CASREGVNYGYTF
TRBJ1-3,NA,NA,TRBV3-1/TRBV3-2,TGTGCCAGCAGCCAAAGACAGGCCTCTGGAAACACCATATATTTT,CASSQRQASGNTIYF
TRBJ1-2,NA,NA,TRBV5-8,TGTGCCAGCAGCTTTTGGGGCGAGTTCAACTATGGCTACACCTTC,CASSFWGEFNYGYTF
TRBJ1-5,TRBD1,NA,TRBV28,TGTGCCAGCAGTTTCCGGGACAGGGTGTATCAGCCCCAGCATTTT,CASSFRDRVYQPQHF
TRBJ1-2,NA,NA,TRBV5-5,TGTGCCAGCAGCTTGGAGTGGGGCTACACCTTC,CASSLEWGYTF
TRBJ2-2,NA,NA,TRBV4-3,TGCGCCAGCAGCCAGGATTACGGCACCCGAAACACCGGGGAGCTGTTTTTT,CASSQDYGTRNTGELFF
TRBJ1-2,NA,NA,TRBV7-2,TGTGCCAGCAGCTTAGGGTCCGCCCGCTATGGCTACACCTTC,CASSLGSARYGYTF
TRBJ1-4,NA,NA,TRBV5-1,TGCGCCAGCAGCTTGAGGGGAGGGGATCCGGAAAAACTGTTTTTT,CASSLRGGDPEKLFF
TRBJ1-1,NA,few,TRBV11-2,TGTGCCAGCAGCCAGTCCGCGGGGGGCCGGGGGAACACTGAAGCTTTCTTT,CASSQSAGGRGNTEAFF
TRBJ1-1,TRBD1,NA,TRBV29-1,TGCAGCTCCACAGGGGATTTAACTGAAGCTTTCTTT,CSSTGDLTEAFF
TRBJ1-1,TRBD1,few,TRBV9,TGTGCCAGCACCCCAACGACAGGGGTAAACACTGAAGCTTTCTTT,CASTPTTGVNTEAFF
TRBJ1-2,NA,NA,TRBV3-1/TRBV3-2,TGTGCCAGCAGCGGGACAAACTATGGCTACACCTTC,CASSGTNYGYTF
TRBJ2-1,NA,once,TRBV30,TGTGCCTGGAGTGGATATGGAGGTGAGCAGTTCTTC,CAWSGYGGEQFF
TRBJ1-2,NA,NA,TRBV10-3,TGTGCCATCAGTGAGGCCTATGGCTACACCTTC,CAISEAYGYTF
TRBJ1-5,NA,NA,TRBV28,TGTGCCAGCACCACTGGACCTAATCAGCCCCAGCATTTT,CASTTGPNQPQHF
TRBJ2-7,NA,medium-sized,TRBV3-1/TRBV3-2,TGTGCCAGCAGCCAAGGCTTCTCAGCCAGCTCCTACGAGCAGTACTTC,CASSQGFSASSYEQYF
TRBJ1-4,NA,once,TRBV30,TGTGCCTGGAGTGTACTTGGCGGGGTCTCCAGTGAAAAACTGTTTTTT,CAWSVLGGVSSEKLFF
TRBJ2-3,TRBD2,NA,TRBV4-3,TGCGCCAGCAGCCAAGGGACTAGCGTTAGCACAGATACGCAGTATTTT,CASSQGTSVSTDTQYF
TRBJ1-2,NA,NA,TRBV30,TGTGCCTGGAGTGTAACCGGTTGGTATGGCTACACCTTC,CAWSVTGWYGYTF
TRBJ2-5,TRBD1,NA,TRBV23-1,TGCGCCAGCAGTCAGGGTAGAGGGGGCGAGACCCAGTACTTC,CASSQGRGGETQYF
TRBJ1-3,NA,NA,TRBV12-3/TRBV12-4,TGTGCCAGCAGTTCCCAGGGCAACACCATATATTTT,CASSSQGNTIYF
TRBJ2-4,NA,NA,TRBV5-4,TGTGCCAGCAGCTTGTGGTCAGGGAACATTCAGTACTTC,CASSLWSGNIQYF
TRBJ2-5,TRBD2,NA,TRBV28,TGTGCCAGCACTCGAACTGGTCTGGCTCCGGGGGGGCAAGAGACCCAGTACTTC,CASTRTGLAPGGQETQYF
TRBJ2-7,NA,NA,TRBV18,TGTGCCAGCTCACCTTCGACCGGGGTAGCCTACGAGCAGTACTTC,CASSPSTGVAYEQYF
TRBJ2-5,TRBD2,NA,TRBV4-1,TGCGCCAGCAGCCTCGGGGGGGGGACCCAGTACTTC,CASSLGGGTQYF
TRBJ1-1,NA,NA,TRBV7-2,TGTGCCAGCAGCTCCAAGACAGGCAGGGGAGCTTTCTTT,CASSSKTGRGAFF